The rows below give T cell receptor beta chains drawn from one sample of a study of blood T cell repertoires in COVID-19. The repertoire was sequenced with immunoSEQ multiplex PCR; TCRdb's copy has only in-frame clones and lacks some. The profile shows approximately 220,000 clones, around 87% of them singletons. Input material: PBMCs or T cells enriched from blood (not recorded which). These receptors originate from a man aged 25-45 years who had been exposed to COVID-19. The conserved cysteine and the conserved F or W are not part of the CDR3 here. Fields, in order: J gene, V gene, CDR3 protein.

>TRBJ2-1|TRBV11-2
ASSLEPQGNEQF
>TRBJ1-5|TRBV2
ASSSGQGENQPQH
>TRBJ2-7|TRBV2
ASRPDRGSEQY
>TRBJ2-3|TRBV18
ASSILAESTDTQY
>TRBJ2-2|TRBV6-4
ASSDGGLTGSPGELF
>TRBJ2-5|TRBV7-8
ASSWGEKGTQY
>TRBJ1-5|TRBV18
ASSRDSSNQPQH
>TRBJ2-7|TRBV29-1
SCIGQYEQY
>TRBJ1-5|TRBV7-2
ASSPRGGNQPQH
>TRBJ1-2|TRBV19
ASTRTLLPYGYT
>TRBJ1-5|TRBV7-8
ASSLQWGQTYSNQPQH
>TRBJ1-2|TRBV7-8
ASSPRTGEGYT
>TRBJ2-7|TRBV5-4
ASSGGQGNEQY
>TRBJ2-3|TRBV6-4
ASSDSGGPDTQY